A selection of T cell receptor beta chains follows, all from one sample in a study of blood T cell repertoires in COVID-19. Measured with immunoSEQ multiplex PCR; TCRdb has only the in-frame clones, and not every one. There are around 300,000 clones in the sample; 88% occur only once, and around 2% lies in the top ten. The sequenced sample consisted of PBMCs or T cells enriched from blood (not recorded which). These receptors originate from a woman aged 60-70 years in a cohort exposed to, infected with or recovered from COVID-19 (not recorded which). CDR3s include the opening cysteine and the closing phenylalanine or tryptophan. A D gene is named only where the DNA matches it firmly. Clone size is not always given. Where it is, it says once, few, many or a class for expanded clones.

D: -; V: TRBV4-1; J: TRBJ2-7; size: -; DNA: TGCGCCAGCAGCGCGGCCGGTCAGGGATTCTCCTACGAGCAGTACTTC; CDR3: CASSAAGQGFSYEQYF
D: -; V: TRBV28; J: TRBJ1-1; size: -; DNA: TGTGCCAGCAGTTTACGGGGTCTCAGGAACACTGAAGCTTTCTTT; CDR3: CASSLRGLRNTEAFF
D: TRBD1; V: TRBV11-2; J: TRBJ1-5; size: -; DNA: TGTGCCAGCAGACGCACAGGGGGGGATCAGCCCCAGCATTTT; CDR3: CASRRTGGDQPQHF
D: -; V: TRBV18; J: TRBJ1-6; size: -; DNA: TGTGCCAGCTCAGCCCGAGGCGGGGGCAGCCAGGATAATTCACCCCTCCACTTT; CDR3: CASSARGGGSQDNSPLHF
D: TRBD1; V: TRBV27; J: TRBJ2-7; size: -; DNA: TGTGCCAGCAGTTTAGATCGACAGGGGCCCTACGAGCAGTACTTC; CDR3: CASSLDRQGPYEQYF
D: -; V: TRBV18; J: TRBJ2-7; size: -; DNA: TGTGCCAGTACAGGTTCCTCCTACGAGCAGTACTTC; CDR3: CASTGSSYEQYF
D: TRBD2; V: TRBV6-1; J: TRBJ2-1; size: -; DNA: TGTGCCAGCCCTGAAGGGGGTAGCGGGAGGGCCAGGGATGAGCAGTTCTTC; CDR3: CASPEGGSGRARDEQFF
D: -; V: TRBV9; J: TRBJ1-2; size: -; DNA: TGTGCCAGCAGCGTCGGTGGGAGGATAAACTATGGCTACACCTTC; CDR3: CASSVGGRINYGYTF
D: TRBD1; V: TRBV7-2; J: TRBJ1-5; size: -; DNA: TGTGCCAGCAGTTATACAGGGGGCAATCAGCCCCAGCATTTT; CDR3: CASSYTGGNQPQHF
D: -; V: TRBV7-2; J: TRBJ2-7; size: -; DNA: TGTGCCAGCAGCGTGGACAGCCAATTTTACGAGCAGTACTTC; CDR3: CASSVDSQFYEQYF
D: -; V: TRBV12-3/TRBV12-4; J: TRBJ1-5; size: -; DNA: TGTGCCAGCAGCCCACATCCCAATCAGCCCCAGCATTTT; CDR3: CASSPHPNQPQHF
D: TRBD2; V: TRBV19; J: TRBJ2-1; size: few; DNA: TGTGCCAGTAGTAGTGGGGGCCACTATACGACTAGCGGGAAGTTGTTCTTC; CDR3: CASSSGGHYTTSGKLFF
D: TRBD1; V: TRBV14; J: TRBJ2-1; size: -; DNA: TGTGCCAGCAGCCAAGGGCGAAAGGGGGCTGATGAGCAGTTCTTC; CDR3: CASSQGRKGADEQFF
D: TRBD2; V: TRBV15; J: TRBJ2-1; size: -; DNA: TGTGCCACCAGCAGTCTAGCGGCGAGCTCCTACAATGAGCAGTTCTTC; CDR3: CATSSLAASSYNEQFF
D: -; V: TRBV28; J: TRBJ2-7; size: few; DNA: TGTGCCAGCAGTTTATCGGCCTACGAGCAGTACTTC; CDR3: CASSLSAYEQYF
D: -; V: TRBV21-1; J: TRBJ2-1; size: -; DNA: TGTGCCAGCAGCAAAGTACTAGTGGTGCCTAATGAGCAGTTCTTC; CDR3: CASSKVLVVPNEQFF